A selection of T cell receptor beta chains follows, all from one sample in a study of monozygotic twins with inflammatory bowel disease. TCRdb reprocessed the 5' RACE reads and reports one entry per CDR3 protein, with no DNA. This repertoire includes about 440,000 distinct CDR3 sequences. Source material: blood. These receptors originate from a human donor with ulcerative colitis or Crohn's disease, or a healthy co-twin of an affected twin (not recorded which). Each CDR3 is given with its conserved first and last residue.

>TRBV7-2|TRBJ2-3
CASSLITGGQDTQYF
>TRBV29-1|TRBJ2-6
CSAQGDGANVLTF
>TRBV5-1|TRBJ1-3
CASSLASESGNTIYF
>TRBV7-8|TRBJ1-1
CASSFGGPLSNTEAFF
>TRBV18|TRBJ1-5
CASSRTGQPQHF
>TRBV10-3|TRBJ2-2
CAISDRVGQRNTGELFF
>TRBV15|TRBJ1-1
CATSREGAEAFF
>TRBV18|TRBJ1-1
CASSPLLRATTTEAFF
>TRBV28|TRBJ2-2
CASSFQPGQGVGTGELFF
>TRBV28|TRBJ2-3
CASSLTSEPDTQYF
>TRBV29-1|TRBJ1-1
CSAGGLHTEAFF
>TRBV9|TRBJ1-5
CASSLRGGLDQPQHF
>TRBV2|TRBJ2-5
CAPGHLQETQYF
>TRBV6-1|TRBJ1-1
CASRTQGQATEAFF
>TRBV27|TRBJ1-5
CASSSFGNQPQHF
>TRBV7-2|TRBJ2-7
CASSSPGQGGGFYEQYF
>TRBV9|TRBJ2-1
CASSVEASGIYNEQFF
>TRBV12-3/TRBV12-4|TRBJ2-2
CASSLTGGRGHTGELFF
>TRBV7-6|TRBJ2-5
CASSLKAFQETQYF
>TRBV7-9|TRBJ1-5
CASSLVEVWGNQPQHF
>TRBV6-5|TRBJ2-7
CASSYSRLAGQSSYEQYF
>TRBV12-3/TRBV12-4|TRBJ1-1
CASSWGKQAFF
>TRBV5-1|TRBJ2-3
CASSLVTDTQYF
>TRBV7-2|TRBJ1-2
CASSLSQGDYGYTF
>TRBV5-4|TRBJ2-5
CASRRGQGIQETQYF
>TRBV6-2/TRBV6-3|TRBJ2-1
CASSDGLGPLYNEQFF
>TRBV5-1|TRBJ1-6
CASSQDAGGNSPLHF
>TRBV5-4|TRBJ2-1
CASSPRLASGNEQFF
>TRBV27|TRBJ2-3
CASSPRSYYTDTQYF
>TRBV2|TRBJ1-2
CASSDDRPYGYTF
>TRBV10-3|TRBJ1-1
CAMGTGATNTEAFF
>TRBV20-1|TRBJ1-2
CSARDTANYGYTF
>TRBV5-1|TRBJ2-7
CASSLGSSGGSDEQYF
>TRBV28|TRBJ2-5
CASSSHRGIDSRETQYF
>TRBV4-2|TRBJ2-5
CASSQGLRAGTQYF
>TRBV7-2|TRBJ1-4
CASSPQGATNEKLFF
>TRBV20-1|TRBJ2-1
CSARLLAGGTSSTTPEQFF